This T cell receptor (beta chain) was identified in a study of blood T cell repertoires in COVID-19. Method: immunoSEQ multiplex PCR; TCRdb's copy keeps in-frame clones and lacks some. The sample has over 45,000 clones, approximately 80% seen once. J was trimmed by 5 bases and V by 5 bases; bases with no gene match: 9. This CDR3 has 14 amino acids. The germline gives CDR1 SGHNT, CDR2 YYREEE (reference sequence). The TCR originated in a man in his 60s with acute or convalescent COVID-19. Sequences were obtained from peripheral blood. The chain uses TRBV5-4 and TRBJ2-7, with 8 positions matching TRBD1. For the CDR3, the DNA is TGTGCCAGCAGAGGGGACAGGTCTGGAAACGAGCAGTACTTC. Translation: CASRGDRSGNEQYF. Filled out from reference TRBV5-4 and TRBJ2-7, the complete variable domain reads ETGVTQSPTHLIKTRGQQVTLRCSSQSGHNTVSWYQQALGQGPQFIFQYYREEENGRGNFPPRFSGLQFPNYSSELNVNALELDDSALYLCASRGDRSGNEQYFGPGTRLTVT.